This is a list of T cell receptor beta chains from one sample in a study of blood T cell repertoires in COVID-19. Here immunoSEQ multiplex PCR was the method, and the copy in TCRdb shows in-frame clones only, minus some. Of more than 60,000 clones listed, around nine tenths were seen once; the top ten hold 6.5% to 8.5%. Sequencing was carried out using peripheral blood. The source of these receptors is a human donor in a cohort sampled during active COVID-19. Each CDR3 is given with its conserved first and last residue. The order of the fields is J gene, V gene, CDR3 protein.

TRBJ2-1 | TRBV12-5 | CASGSTNGFNEQFF
TRBJ1-1 | TRBV10-1 | CASAPRTGNTEAFF
TRBJ1-6 | TRBV5-7 | CASSFHRGPGALHF
TRBJ1-2 | TRBV5-1 | CASSPGTSNGYTF
TRBJ1-1 | TRBV4-1 | CASTLGPLNTEAFF
TRBJ2-1 | TRBV7-2 | CASSLRGAGINEQFF
TRBJ2-5 | TRBV27 | CASSLSSAGRFETQYF
TRBJ2-3 | TRBV29-1 | CSVEGASGGVFSTDTQYF
TRBJ1-1 | TRBV29-1 | CSVEFGDLNTEAFF
TRBJ2-7 | TRBV5-4 | CASSLVDGEAEQYF
TRBJ1-2 | TRBV19 | CASNSGTARDYGYTF
TRBJ2-3 | TRBV3-1/TRBV3-2 | CASSQSSGGSDTQYF
TRBJ1-1 | TRBV9 | CASSSSPGGEAFF
TRBJ2-2 | TRBV11-3 | CASSLMVGQGNTGELFF
TRBJ2-3 | TRBV18 | CASSPPARTDTQYF
TRBJ1-5 | TRBV27 | CASSFTGRYQPQHF
TRBJ2-1 | TRBV15 | CATSRGSGGPYNEQFF
TRBJ1-1 | TRBV19 | CASSIFWNTEAFF
TRBJ2-2 | TRBV5-4 | CASSPGQGAITGELFF
TRBJ2-1 | TRBV7-6 | CASSLAGIADRVANEQFF
TRBJ2-3 | TRBV10-3 | CAIILQRTGRRADTQYF
TRBJ2-7 | TRBV29-1 | CSVDGQYF